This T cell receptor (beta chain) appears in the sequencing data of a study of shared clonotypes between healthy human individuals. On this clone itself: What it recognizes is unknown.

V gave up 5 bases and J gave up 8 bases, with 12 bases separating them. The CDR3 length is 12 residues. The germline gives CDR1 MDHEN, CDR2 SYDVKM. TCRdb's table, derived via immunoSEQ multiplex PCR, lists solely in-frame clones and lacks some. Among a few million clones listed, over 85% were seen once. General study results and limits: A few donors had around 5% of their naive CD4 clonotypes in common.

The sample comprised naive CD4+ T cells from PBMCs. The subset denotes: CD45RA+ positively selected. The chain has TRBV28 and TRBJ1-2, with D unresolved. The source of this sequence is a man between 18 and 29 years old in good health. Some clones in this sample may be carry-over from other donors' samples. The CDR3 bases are TGTGCCAGCAGTGGGCGGCGTGGGGGCTACACCTTC. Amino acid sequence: CASSGRRGGYTF.